This T cell receptor (beta chain) was identified during a study of identical twins. J gave up 2 bases and V 7 bases, and 4 bases lay outside the gene matches. Germline-derived CDR1 and CDR2 are SNHLY and FYNNEI. The CDR3 sequence is 14 residues long. TCRdb reprocessed the 5' RACE reads via MiXCR and lists one record per CDR3 protein. The sample has 1.5 million to 2 million distinct CDR3 sequences; roughly 35% are singletons. This sequence originates from a newborn girl in good health. Sequences were obtained from cord blood. The V gene is TRBV2, the J gene TRBJ2-2; 7 positions match TRBD2. Here the CDR3 reads CASMTSPNTGELFF. CDR3 DNA sequence: TGTGCCAGCATGACTAGCCCTAACACCGGGGAGCTGTTTTTT.